The sequence of this T cell receptor beta chain was determined in a study of regulatory T cells in long-lasting Graves disease. Specified time point: persistent/refractory GD, antithyroid drugs over 5 years with positive TRAb. Scientists built the TCR library using RNA that was extracted from PBMCs. The diagnosis of Graves' disease used American Thyroid Association guidelines. CDR3 regions were amplified by Arm-PCR using iRepertoire HTBI primers to build TCR beta libraries. One entry per CDR3 protein, called by TCRdb with MiXCR from the multiplex PCR reads. The sample shows about 470,000 distinct CDR3 sequences, 20% to 25% of them seen only once. This clonotype was counted at least ten times. The V end lost 6 bases, the J end lost 2 bases, and 17 bases lay between the germline ends. Looked up from germline, CDR1 is DFQATT and CDR2 is SNEGSKA (reference sequence). The CDR3 runs to 14 residues.

The material was peripheral blood mononuclear cells (PBMCs), obtained when the disease was refractory, from a patient treated with antithyroid drugs. The chain links TRBV20-1 to TRBJ2-7; D perhaps matches TRBD1 (5 bases). This clonotype originated in a female donor with Graves disease. CDR3 loop: CSAIRGSSTYEQYF. In DNA, the CDR3 is TGCAGTGCGATAAGGGGTAGCTCGACCTACGAGCAGTACTTC.